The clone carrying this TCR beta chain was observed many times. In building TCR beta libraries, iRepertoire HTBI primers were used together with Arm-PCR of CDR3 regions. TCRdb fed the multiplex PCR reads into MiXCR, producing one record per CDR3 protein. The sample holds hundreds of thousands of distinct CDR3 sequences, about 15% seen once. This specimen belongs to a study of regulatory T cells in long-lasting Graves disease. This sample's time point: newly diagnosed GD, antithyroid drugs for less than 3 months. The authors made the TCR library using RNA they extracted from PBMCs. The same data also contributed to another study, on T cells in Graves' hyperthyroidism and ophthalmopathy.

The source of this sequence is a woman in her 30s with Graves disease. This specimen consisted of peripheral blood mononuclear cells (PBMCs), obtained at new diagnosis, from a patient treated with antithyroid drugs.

CDR3 in DNA: TGTGCCAGCAGCTCGCTAGCGAGCCAAGAGACCCAGTACTTC. It yields the protein CASSSLASQETQYF. The chain uses TRBV7-2 and TRBJ2-5, with D possibly matching TRBD2 (6 bases). The length of the CDR3 is 14 residues. The germline CDR1 and CDR2 sequences are SGHTA and FQGNSA. V was pared by 4 bases and J by 1 base, with 10 bases between.